This TCR beta chain was captured by sequencing in a study of blood T cell repertoires in COVID-19. Profiling relied on immunoSEQ multiplex PCR, and the TCRdb table lists in-frame clones only, not all of them. The table has fewer than 300,000 clones, 80% to 90% seen once. Germline CDR1 reads SGHVS; CDR2 reads FNYEAQ. V was shortened by 5 bases and J by 3 bases, with 16 bases between the two germline ends. The CDR3 is 15 residues long. The chain employs TRBV7-6 and TRBJ1-2; D unclear. This TCR derives from a woman in her thirties or forties who had recovered from COVID-19. Source material: peripheral blood. The CDR3 region has the DNA TGTGCCAGCAGCCCCAGGCTCACGAGCTACTATGGCTACACCTTC. Translation: CASSPRLTSYYGYTF.